This T cell receptor (beta chain) was captured by sequencing in a study of cytomegalovirus exposure and HLA in healthy donors (TCRdb year 2017). Regarding the research as a whole: An earlier analysis of some 500 of the donors reported more than 250 Gb of sequence data and some 100 million unique TCR beta sequences from 150 million to 200 million T cells. The study aimed to test whether signatures of past pathogen exposure could be identified by cataloging public T cell receptors. A later analysis re-analyzed previously published TCR beta repertoires from about 730 donors and added high-resolution HLA genotyping to study TCR occurrence patterns. Among about 390 genotyped donors of the cohort, an average of around 240,000 unique TCR beta nucleotide sequences were sequenced per donor, roughly a sixth of them non-productive. Of the 300 to 450 genotyped donors, 65% to 90% were placed in the genetic ancestry cluster associated with self-reported Caucasian donors. Both class I and class II loci were covered by HLA typing, at four-digit resolution. Donor age, sex, ethnicity and CMV serostatus were collected together with the repertoire data. Because of strong linkage in the cohort, four or five DR-DQ haplotypes were treated as single units for association and clustering. The number of donors typed differed by locus, with roughly 629-640 for A, B, C, DRB1 and DQB1, more than 500 for DQA1, 600 to 610 for DPA1, and over 400 for DPB1. An earlier analysis of some 600 of the donors applied high-throughput TCR beta sequencing to assess whether each TCR beta V gene segment acted as functional or pseudogenic. Every repertoire in the discovery cohort had been generated on one and the same sequencing platform. To predict cytomegalovirus infection status, the study combined high-throughput TCR immunosequencing, statistical association of individual TCRs with disease status, and machine learning. Rather than using new phenotypic data, the later analysis identified candidate immune exposures from TCR beta sequences and from how often those sequences occurred across donors. Genome-wide SNP genotypes for about 65% of the 666 donors were used in a later genetic analysis, which treated that subset as a discovery cohort. Besides the first cohort of more than 650 subjects, a separate validation cohort made up of 90 to 150 different subjects was used. The study profiled the T cell repertoires of some 610 subjects by immunosequencing and related them to cytomegalovirus serostatus. An early release that covered more than 550 HLA-typed donors contained about 300 gigabases of sequencing data and tens of millions of unique TCR sequences.

As regards this clone: Its antigen target is currently unknown. No qualities accompany the bases; no much larger clone lies one base away.

The method behind the library was the immunoSEQ multiplex PCR assay. For the multiplex PCR, a mixture combining 60 forward primers for TCR Vbeta segments and 13 reverse primers for TCR Jbeta segments was used. The CDR3 region of rearranged TCR beta genes was amplified from genomic DNA by a multiplex PCR assay. The amplified TCR beta libraries were sequenced on the Illumina HiSeq System as 87-base-pair reads. Per the authors' processing: Across the 700 or so repertoires, a later analysis counted 80 million or so unique TCR beta chains, roughly 11 million of which were shared by at least two donors. A nearest-neighbor algorithm error-corrected the raw reads and collapsed the reads into unique sequences, merging closely related sequences to remove PCR and sequencing errors. To assign V, D and J gene segments, CDR3 sequences were aligned to IMGT reference sequences. Each retained sequence needed at least a six-nucleotide match to both a V gene segment and a J gene segment. Rearrangements were called productive when the CDR3 lacked stop codons and stayed in frame with V and J; all others were non-productive. Following IMGT convention, CDR3 was defined as the stretch from the second conserved V-encoded cysteine to the conserved J-encoded phenylalanine. Sequences without an unambiguous match to a single V gene segment were excluded from the earlier analysis of 587 of the donors. An earlier analysis of 500 to 700 of the donors classified V segments as functional when productive rearrangements were above 56.7% and as segregating when the standard deviation between donors was above 5%. A statistical classification framework was developed to diagnose cytomegalovirus status using the catalog of TCR beta chain sequences. A later analysis assigned V and J genes by comparing TCR nucleotide sequences with IMGT/GENE-DB human TR gene sequences. A later analysis assigned CDR3 sequences and most-parsimonious VDJ recombination scenarios with the TCRdist pipeline. In a later analysis, every TCR beta chain was defined by the combination of its CDR3 amino acid sequence and its V-gene family, and reads without a unique V-gene family were dropped. To address suspected cross-contamination and a sequencing artifact, a later analysis removed roughly 580 highly shared, low-generation-probability nucleotide sequences. For each public chain, a later analysis derived a clonal expansion index from normalized ranks of inferred template counts within each repertoire. Generation probabilities in a later analysis came from a VDJ recombination model fitted to out-of-frame rearrangements, and those results were checked against IGoR. A later analysis scored TCR-TCR, TCR-HLA and TCR-CMV co-occurrence with hypergeometric tests, applying a repertoire-size bias correction to TCR pairs. In a later analysis, false discovery rates were estimated by permuting HLA or CMV assignments 20 times. In a later analysis, co-occurring TCRs were grouped using DBSCAN, and TCRdist sequence similarity was added for clustering within HLA-allele-positive subsets. Repertoires with fewer than 30,000 or more than 120,000 public chains were left out of co-occurrence clustering, as were four to six repertoires with anomalous nucleotide sharing. TCRdb retrieved this table from immuneACCESS and kept in-frame rearrangements only. Not all clones are present; in checked studies, unresolved V genes account for under half, and no reason is known for the remainder. V, J and clone size were drawn from that table, and D and trimming were deduced from the DNA. The sample table holds 95,000 to 130,000 clones, of which about 69% were seen once. Around 1.6% of the sample rests with the top ten.

Beyond this particular receptor, the publication reports: A cluster of highly shared sequence variants was judged likely to represent a technical artifact of the sequencing pipeline. In a later analysis, around 17,000 TCR beta sequences were associated with specific HLA alleles at a false discovery rate of 0.05. Because HLA typing was missing for some donors at each locus, association tests included only the typed subset. Most TCR sequences were observed very rarely across donors, whereas some public TCRs were present in many individuals. The earlier analysis of about 600 of the donors excluded seventeen rarely observed V segments, including chromosome 9 orphons, because counts were too low. A further reported finding was that TCR beta sequences accurately predicted the HLA-A and HLA-B alleles for most subjects in the first cohort. Most CMV-associated TCR beta chains appeared to be HLA-restricted in a later analysis, and the HLA associations seemed to be driven largely by CMV exposure. The classifier was reported to diagnose cytomegalovirus status with high specificity and sensitivity in both the original and validation cohorts. In the study, 150 to 200 TCR beta chains were listed as associated with cytomegalovirus. When HLA alleles, especially DR and DQ, strongly co-occurred, attributing TCR associations to individual alleles was difficult. According to the authors, the approach could potentially be generalized to other disease states and immunological phenotypes. A later genetic analysis reported fewer N-insertions in productive TCRs among donors in an Asian-associated ancestry cluster than the roughly 670-donor mean. A later analysis found that HLA-associated TCR beta chains were more clonally expanded and had lower generation probabilities than equally common non-associated chains. Correlated functional status among segregating V segments might reflect linkage disequilibrium, but an unknown experimental factor could not be ruled out. The presence/absence analyses assumed that sequencing depth was roughly uniform across donors, and that assumption may not be true. For the cohort, immune exposure information was limited to CMV serostatus. In a later genetic analysis, a missense DCLRE1C variant was associated with V-gene and J-gene trimming of TCR beta chains, and the association was replicated in an independent cohort. According to a later analysis, parvovirus B19, influenza, CMV and Epstein-Barr virus appeared linked to several top co-occurrence clusters. A few of the identified cytomegalovirus-associated TCR beta chains were confirmed in vitro to be specific for cytomegalovirus antigens. In an earlier analysis of more than 500 of the donors, most TCR beta V segments appeared in productive rearrangements about 87% or about 30% of the time, broadly matching IMGT annotations. The 87-base-pair reads could not distinguish some IMGT-functional V segments, including TRBV6-2 and TRBV6-3, so those segments were excluded. A later analysis found that TCR association rates varied across HLA loci, with DRB1 alleles showing the most associated TCRs and HLA-C alleles the fewest. Only TCR beta chains were sequenced in this cohort, and the absence of alpha or paired-chain data limited detectable features.

CDR3 length: 15 amino acids, cysteine to phenylalanine. Solely the CDR3 DNA is kept, with 45 bases framed from the first base. Relative to germline, V is missing 5 bases and J is missing 0 bases, with 4 bases of the junction outside any gene match. The germline V gene encodes CDR1 SGHTA and CDR2 FQGTGA. In total, just over 650 healthy bone marrow donors made up the cohort. All cohort members were sampled while nominally healthy, although unrecorded immune exposures were likely present. The donor tested CMV seronegative, placing the donor among the approximately 400 seronegative members of the cohort. Each donor provided a peripheral blood sample, and peripheral blood mononuclear cells were used for TCR beta sequencing. Genomic DNA extraction from the blood cell samples was performed with the Qiagen DNeasy Blood Extraction Kit.

The clonotype originates from a woman younger than 35 in good health and CMV-seronegative. The rearrangement joined TRBV7-3 to TRBJ2-1, and 7 bases in between align with TRBD1. Sample: PBMCs. The nucleotide sequence reads TGTGCCAGCAGCAAGACAGGGAACTCCTACAATGAGCAGTTCTTC. Its product reads: CASSKTGNSYNEQFF. Where the CDR3 stops, the reference TRBV7-3 and TRBJ2-1 genes take over; the full variable domain is GAGVSQTPSNKVTEKGKYVELRCDPISGHTALYWYRQSLGQGPEFLIYFQGTGAADDSGLPNDRFFAVRPEGSVSTLKIQRTERGDSAVYLCASSKTGNSYNEQFFGPGTRLTVL.